This record covers a single T cell receptor (beta chain). Its antigen is not known. It was with 60 Vbeta and 13 Jbeta primers that the PCR ran. In the source study's methods: A follow-up analysis tallied 73 million or so unique TCR beta chains, roughly 9.9 million shared. The assay was immunoSEQ multiplex PCR, and TCRdb's table has in-frame clones only and misses some. The V and J calls and clone size are taken from that table; D and trimming were inferred from the DNA. This sample has roughly 150,000 clones, with roughly 85% found just once. The source of the sample is a study of cytomegalovirus exposure and HLA in healthy donors. The study's findings and limits: Cytomegalovirus-associated TCR beta chains were listed, numbering some 170. No immune exposure information besides CMV serostatus was available.

Donors in the study were healthy people who gave bone marrow. The sequenced material came from PBMCs. The source of this sequence is a young woman in good health and CMV-seronegative.

The CDR3, as DNA: TGTGCCAGCAGTGGGGAGTCCCGACAGGGAGTATACTATGGCTACACCTTC. Translating it yields CASSGESRQGVYYGYTF. The chain recombines TRBV2 with TRBJ1-2; 7 nucleotides line up with TRBD1. Germline lookup yields CDR1 SNHLY and CDR2 FYNNEI. V gave up 4 bases and J gave up 3 bases; unmatched junction bases: 14. This CDR3 contains 17 residues.